This T cell receptor beta chain was retrieved from a study of molecular identifiers for immune sequencing clone quantification. TCRdb passed the PCR reads through MiXCR, listing each CDR3 protein once. The sample records 50,000 or so distinct CDR3 sequences, almost 25% being singletons. To note about this clonotype: A read error may explain this, as a much larger clone is one base away. In this CDR3 the conserved last residue, phenylalanine or tryptophan, is missing, so a read error is likely.

Between the trimmed V and J ends, which lost 1 base and 2 bases, there was a span of 15 bases. The CDR3 consists of 17 residues. Looked up from germline, CDR1 is SGHVS and CDR2 is FQNEAQ. The genes are TRBV7-8 and TRBJ1-5; no firm D call. The TCR comes from a human donor in good health. Some libraries in this study had Jurkat cell RNA spiked in. Material for sequencing was naive CD8+ T cells from blood, with Jurkat cell RNA spiked in. Sample subset: FACS-sorted CD8+CD4-CCR7+CD45RA+ naive T cells. The CDR3 bases are TGTGCCAGCAGCTTAGGTGTGTCCCCGAAAGGCAATCAGCCCCAGCATCTT. Residues: CASSLGVSPKGNQPQHL.